Below, 31 T cell receptor beta chains from the same sample are listed, as sequenced in a study of OX40 agonist ivuxolimab in advanced cancers. This table comes from immunoSEQ multiplex PCR, and its TCRdb copy is limited to in-frame clones, with some not included. The data show around 76,000 clones, roughly 84% seen once. Sequenced here: CD4+ or CD8+ T cells sorted from blood, sampled in a trial of the OX40 agonist ivuxolimab. These receptors were collected from an adult with an advanced solid tumor such as melanoma, head and neck, liver or kidney cancer.

A single count supports this clone. The chain recombines TRBV18 with TRBJ2-3, with TRBD1 as a possible D gene (6 bases). The CDR3 is 17 amino acids. Trimming removed 5 bases from V and 0 bases from J, with 18 bases in between. Germline V gives CDR1 KGHSH, CDR2 LQKENI. The CDR3 spells CASSGYRARTSTDTQYF. CDR3 bases: TGTGCCAGCTCAGGATACAGGGCCCGAACTAGCACAGATACGCAGTATTTT. Using reference TRBV18 and TRBJ2-3 for the parts outside the CDR3, the full variable domain is NAGVMQNPRHLVRRRGQEARLRCSPMKGHSHVYWYRQLPEEGLKFMVYLQKENIIDESGMPKERFSAEFPKEGPSILRIQQVVRGDSAAYFCASSGYRARTSTDTQYFGPGTRLTVL.

The chain is built from TRBV11-1 and TRBJ1-1, with D possibly matching TRBD1 (5 bases). V lost 5 bases and J 1 base, leaving 11 bases between the germline ends. The CDR3 sequence is 14 residues long. Germline V gene lookup returns CDR1 SGHAT and CDR2 FQDESV (reference sequence). The CDR3 sequence is CASSPGRTNTEAFF. Written as DNA, the CDR3 is TGTGCCAGCAGCCCGGGACGGACGAACACTGAAGCTTTCTTT.

This clone was seen only a few times. J is TRBJ1-1 and V is TRBV6-1, with 8 bases lining up with TRBD1. The germline gives CDR1 MNHNS, CDR2 SASEGT. J was trimmed by 5 bases and V by 3 bases; bases with no gene match: 8. This CDR3 is 15 amino acids long. CDR3 in amino acids: CASSDAGGAGTEAFF. CDR3 DNA sequence: TGTGCCAGCAGTGATGCAGGGGGCGCGGGTACTGAAGCTTTCTTT.

This rearrangement joins TRBV29-1 to TRBJ1-1; the D gene is possibly TRBD1 (6 bases). This CDR3 is 13 amino acids long. Trimming removed 4 bases from V and 1 base from J, with 10 bases in between. The V gene's germline CDR1 is SQVTM and CDR2 ANQGSEA. The CDR3 region has the DNA TGCAGCGTTGCTACGGGGGCGAACACTGAAGCTTTCTTT. Encoded protein: CSVATGANTEAFF.

The genes are TRBV10-3 and TRBJ1-5; D not certain. V was pared by 3 bases and J by 5 bases, with 8 bases between. CDR3 length: 13 amino acids. Germline assignment: CDR1 ENHRY and CDR2 SYGVKD. The CDR3 region has the DNA TGTGCCATCAGTGACACAGAGGATCAGCCCCAGCATTTT. It encodes CAISDTEDQPQHF.

The chain uses TRBV6-5 and TRBJ2-1; D unclear. V lost 6 bases and J 5 bases, leaving 17 bases between the germline ends. The CDR3 loop spans 15 amino acids. Germline values: CDR1 MNHEY, CDR2 SVGAGI. The CDR3 nucleotides read TGTGCCAGCAGCCCCACAGACAAAGGAAACAATGAGCAGTTCTTC. Its protein is CASSPTDKGNNEQFF.

CDR3: CASSEDGGYNSPLHF. The CDR3 bases are TGTGCCAGCAGTGAAGACGGTGGATATAATTCACCCCTCCACTTT. V and J are TRBV6-1 and TRBJ1-6; D unresolved. The germline V gene encodes CDR1 MNHNS and CDR2 SASEGT. Trimming stripped 1 base from V and 4 bases from J, with 8 bases between. The CDR3 consists of 15 residues.

Details on this clone: In the same sample, other DNA sequences code for this CDR3. V gene TRBV6-5 combines with J gene TRBJ1-6; D is ambiguous. The CDR3 runs 16 residues. Germline lookup yields CDR1 MNHEY and CDR2 SVGAGI. Trimming cost V 0 bases and J 8 bases, with 14 bases left between them. The CDR3 is CASSYSRFRMDSPLHF. DNA for the CDR3: TGTGCCAGCAGTTACTCAAGGTTCCGGATGGATTCACCCCTCCACTTT.

Worth noting for this clone: At one boundary the junction diverges from the germline segment, which might be a read error. The CDR3 here is CASSGQGWDNGQFF. The CDR3, as DNA: TGTGCCAGCAGTGGACAGGGGTGGGACAATGGGCAGTTCTTC. The rearrangement links TRBV27 to TRBJ2-1, with 9 bases aligning to TRBD1. CDR3 size: 14 residues. Germline CDR1 MNHEY, CDR2 SMNVEV (reference sequence).

The chain links TRBV7-3 to TRBJ1-6; no clear D gene. Trimming removed 5 bases at V and 5 bases at J, with 10 bases between. In germline, CDR1 is SGHTA, CDR2 FQGTGA. The CDR3 runs 14 residues. CDR3 nucleotide sequence: TGTGCCAGCAGCCTAGGGCTGAATAATTCACCCCTCCACTTT. It codes for CASSLGLNNSPLHF.

In DNA, the CDR3 is TGTGCCAGTAGTACCCGAGGGCAACAAAGCTCTGGAAACACCATATATTTT. It translates to CASSTRGQQSSGNTIYF. This chain uses TRBV19 with TRBJ1-3, with D unclear. Trimming removed 4 bases at V and 0 bases at J, with 16 bases between. The germline CDR1 and CDR2 sequences are LNHDA and SQIVND (reference sequence). The CDR3 covers 17 residues. Together with reference TRBV19 and TRBJ1-3, the CDR3 gives the full variable domain: DGGITQSPKYLFRKEGQNVTLSCEQNLNHDAMYWYRQDPGQGLRLIYYSQIVNDFQKGDIAEGYSVSREKKESFPLTVTSAQKNPTAFYLCASSTRGQQSSGNTIYFGEGSWLTVV.

J is TRBJ1-1 and V is TRBV10-3; 9 positions agree with TRBD1. This CDR3 comprises 17 residues. Losses at the gene ends were 4 bases for V and 8 bases for J; bases not matched to a gene: 17. Germline CDR1 and CDR2: ENHRY and SYGVKD. The CDR3 nucleotides are TGTGCCATCAGTGTAAAGGGGGTCAATAGACAGGGGGGCGAAGCTTTCTTT. This sequence encodes CAISVKGVNRQGGEAFF.

About this clone itself: Mismatch with germline at one junction end may stem from a read error. This rearrangement joins TRBV6-5 to TRBJ1-1; no firm D call. CDR1 is MNHEY and CDR2 is SVGAGI in the germline V gene. The CDR3 sequence is 13 residues long. The CDR3 bases are TGTGCCAGCAGTTACTCGAGTCTCAGAGGAATTGTTTTT. Translation: CASSYSSLRGIVF.

CDR3 in amino acids: CASRGVWGRTDTQYF. In nucleotides, the CDR3 is TGCGCCAGCAGAGGAGTTTGGGGACGCACAGATACGCAGTATTTT. The V gene is TRBV23-1, the J gene TRBJ2-3; perhaps D is TRBD1 or TRBD2 (5 bases each). TRBV23-1 is recorded as an ORF, its role being uncertain. The ends were cut back, 6 bases at V and 1 base at J, with 14 bases in the middle. This CDR3 has 15 amino acids.

The sample holds one count of this clone. The chain is built from TRBV9 and TRBJ2-7; D is undetermined. The CDR3 has 13 amino acids. The germline CDR1 and CDR2 sequences are SGDLS and YYNGEE. Deletions cut 0 bases from V and 7 bases from J, with 11 bases between. This CDR3 reads CASSVVSYGEQYF. The CDR3 DNA sequence: TGTGCCAGCAGCGTAGTTTCCTACGGGGAGCAGTACTTC.

V and J are TRBV4-3 and TRBJ2-1, with TRBD1 identical over 9 bases. In germline, CDR1 is LGHNA, CDR2 YSLEER. Trimming cost V 3 bases and J 4 bases; bases outside gene matches: 4. This CDR3 spans 15 amino acids. This chain's CDR3 is CASSQTGGPYNEQFF. The CDR3 DNA is TGCGCCAGCAGCCAGACAGGGGGTCCGTACAATGAGCAGTTCTTC.

V is TRBV7-2 and J is TRBJ1-1; D is perhaps TRBD1 (6 bases). Germline CDR1 reads SGHTA; CDR2 reads FQGNSA. V lost 5 bases and J 0 bases, leaving 13 bases between the germline ends. This CDR3 contains 15 residues. The CDR3 loop reads CASSGRRGLNTEAFF. The DNA of the CDR3 is TGTGCCAGCAGCGGGCGCCGGGGGCTGAACACTGAAGCTTTCTTT.

The chain is built from TRBV19 and TRBJ2-6; D not certain. The CDR3 covers 14 residues. Trimming left V 5 bases short and J 0 bases short, with 5 bases between. In germline, CDR1 is LNHDA, CDR2 SQIVND (reference sequence). CDR3 in amino acids: CASSDPSGANVLTF. The CDR3 DNA sequence: TGTGCCAGTAGTGATCCCTCTGGGGCCAACGTCCTGACTTTC.

The rearrangement links TRBV6-6 to TRBJ1-2; D remains unclear. The CDR3 has 14 amino acids. Trimming left V 5 bases short and J 4 bases short, with 14 bases between. Germline V gene sequence: CDR1 MNHNY, CDR2 SVGAGI (reference sequence). The chain's CDR3 is CASSGSPASYGYTF. The DNA for the CDR3 is TGTGCCAGCAGTGGGTCTCCCGCTAGCTATGGCTACACCTTC.

Points on this clone: Other DNA sequences in this sample translate to the same CDR3. This chain links TRBV27 with TRBJ2-3; TRBD2 aligns across 14 bases. This CDR3 is 15 amino acids long. In germline, CDR1 is MNHEY, CDR2 SMNVEV (reference sequence). Germline trimming cut 3 bases from V and 6 bases from J; bases unmatched to any gene: 2. The CDR3 DNA reads as TGTGCCAGCAGTTTGGGACTAGCGGGGGTGGATACGCAGTATTTT. The encoded protein is CASSLGLAGVDTQYF.

The chain employs TRBV7-2 and TRBJ1-1, with D maybe TRBD1 (6 bases). The germline CDR1 and CDR2 sequences are SGHTA and FQGNSA. V was pared by 3 bases and J by 5 bases, with 16 bases between. This CDR3 contains 15 residues. CDR3 amino acids: CASSFWGPGGTEAFF. CDR3 DNA sequence: TGTGCCAGCAGCTTTTGGGGGCCGGGTGGGACTGAAGCTTTCTTT.

The gene calls are TRBV5-1 and TRBJ1-1; D uncertain. Trimming removed 4 bases at V and 1 base at J, with 11 bases between. Germline V gene sequence: CDR1 SGHRS, CDR2 YFSETQ. The CDR3 has 14 amino acids. The CDR3 reads CASSPRRENTEAFF. The DNA of the CDR3 is TGCGCCAGCAGCCCCCGACGGGAGAACACTGAAGCTTTCTTT.

V usage is TRBV5-1 and J usage is TRBJ2-1; D not certain. CDR3 length equals 13 residues. Deletions cut 0 bases from V and 8 bases from J, with 9 bases between. Germline V lookup: CDR1 SGHRS, CDR2 YFSETQ. CDR3 sequence: CASSLDLSHEQFF. The CDR3 nucleotides read TGCGCCAGCAGCTTGGACCTGTCCCATGAGCAGTTCTTC.

The V call is TRBV6-5, the J call TRBJ1-2; the match to TRBD1 covers 8 bases. The CDR3 is 12 residues long. Germline CDR1 and CDR2: MNHEY and SVGAGI. V was clipped by 7 bases and J by 8 bases; unmatched bases: 6. Here the CDR3 DNA reads TGTGCCAGCACGAGACAGGGGATAGGCTACACCTTC. This codes for CASTRQGIGYTF.

The V and J genes are TRBV6-1 and TRBJ2-7; 9 bases agree with TRBD2. J lost 0 bases, V lost 6 bases, and 3 bases had no gene match. The CDR3 is 14 residues long. CDR1 is MNHNS, CDR2 SASEGT, per germline. CDR3 residues: CASSLGLASYEQYF. The DNA for the CDR3 is TGTGCCAGCAGCCTGGGACTAGCCTCCTACGAGCAGTACTTC.

This clone was found a few times. This sequence joins TRBV14 and TRBJ1-2; tentatively, D is TRBD1 (5 bases). Germline V gene lookup returns CDR1 SGHDN and CDR2 FVKESK. The CDR3 loop spans 16 amino acids. V lost 0 bases to trimming and J lost 8 bases, with 19 bases between them. The DNA for the CDR3 is TGTGCCAGCAGCCAAGACCGCATGGTGAGGGGTTTCGGCTACACCTTC. It codes for CASSQDRMVRGFGYTF.

V and J are TRBV6-4 and TRBJ1-2; a weak D match, TRBD1 (6 bases). V was pared by 2 bases and J by 4 bases, with 11 bases between. Germline V gene sequence: CDR1 MRHNA, CDR2 SNTAGT. CDR3 length: 14 residues. CDR3 protein: CASSDDRPPYGYTF. The CDR3 DNA sequence: TGTGCCAGCAGTGACGACAGGCCCCCCTATGGCTACACCTTC.

This clone occurred once. The chain recombines TRBV7-2 with TRBJ2-2; no firm D call. The CDR3 length is 12 residues. CDR1 is SGHTA, CDR2 FQGNSA, per germline. The V and J ends lost 1 base and 9 bases respectively, with 6 bases between them. This chain's CDR3 is CASSLVSRELFF. The CDR3 nucleotides are TGTGCCAGCAGCTTAGTGAGTCGGGAGCTGTTTTTT.

The chain employs TRBV7-9 and TRBJ2-7, with D unclear. The CDR3 is made up of 11 amino acids. Deletions cut 2 bases from V and 6 bases from J, with 5 bases between. Germline CDR1 SEHNR, CDR2 FQNEAQ (reference sequence). In nucleotides, the CDR3 is TGTGCCAGCAGCTTATCTGCCGAGCAGTACTTC. The encoded protein is CASSLSAEQYF.

CDR3 nucleotide sequence: TGTGCCAGCTCACTAGACCGTGCCACTTACTATGGCTACACCTTC. Residues: CASSLDRATYYGYTF. V is TRBV18 and J is TRBJ1-2, with unresolved D. The CDR3 covers 15 residues. CDR1 and CDR2 (germline): KGHSH, LQKENI. Trimming pared 4 bases from V and 3 bases from J, leaving 15 bases between.

The V and J genes are TRBV4-1 and TRBJ2-3, with D perhaps matching TRBD2 (5 bases). The CDR3 contains 17 residues. In germline, CDR1 is MGHRA, CDR2 YSYEKL. Trimming took off 4 bases at V and 2 bases at J, with 19 bases between the two ends. This CDR3 reads CASSPFGGRNPTDTQYF. Here the CDR3 DNA reads TGCGCCAGCAGCCCCTTCGGCGGGCGAAACCCCACAGATACGCAGTATTTT.